The source of this T cell receptor (beta chain) is a study of T cell responses to AZD1222 COVID-19 vaccine (dated by TCRdb to about 2021). Broadly, across the study: AZD1222 recipients whose second dose came at about 4 weeks and those whose second dose came at about 12 weeks were combined into one group, since spike-specific TCR depth and breadth did not differ between the two schedules. A total of 230 to 250 trial participants underwent TCR sequencing, of whom about 200 had received two doses of AZD1222 and around 26 had received two doses of the MenACWY control vaccine. Enrollment into the trials was organized by age into subgroups of 18-55, 56-69 and 70-plus years, and those subgroups contained roughly 140, 27 and 60 TCR-sequenced participants, respectively.

Concerning this clone: The antigen it binds to is not known. One base away there is no much larger clone; base qualities are not given.

This sample's time point label indicates: baseline before first vaccination. The vaccinee samples were drawn from two UK trials, COV001 and COV002, one of which was a single-blind randomized controlled phase 2/3 trial testing AZD1222 (ChAdOx1 nCoV-19) in healthy adults. Trial participant PBMC samples were collected at day 0 and day 28 after the second dose for TCRbeta chain sequencing. The CDR3 regions of human TCRbeta chains were subjected to immunosequencing. From the authors' description of their analysis: Repertoire TCRs were checked for matches against a reference library of SARS-CoV-2-specific TCRs that had been generated using the MIRA antigen-specificity platform. Breadth was defined as the fraction of unique TCRs that were SARS-CoV-2-associated, and depth was defined as the fraction of total T cells that were SARS-CoV-2-associated. Using the MIRA data, every spike-specific TCR was mapped to the spike region that the TCR reacted to and assigned to either a CD4 or a CD8 class. Log10-transformed breadth and depth values were compared by one-way ANOVA with Sidak's multiple comparisons tests. TCRdb holds this immuneACCESS table with in-frame rearrangements only. Some clones are missing; in checked studies, unresolved V genes explain under half, and the rest has no known cause. That table is the source of V, J and clone size, and D and trimming were worked out from the DNA. The sample profile shows 100,000 to 150,000 clones; 87% of them were found once. Approximately 1.4% of the sample comes from the top ten.

Overall results and qualifications from the work: Spike-specific TCR breadth and depth rose significantly after two AZD1222 doses compared with day 0 and with MenACWY recipients. The whole spike protein was spanned by vaccine-associated CD4 TCRs, and dominant responses were seen in regions 160-218 and 743-854. Most participants were white British and females outnumbered males, and the authors suggested that clonal diversity may have been underestimated. Conclusions about previously exposed vaccinees were limited because only six AZD1222 recipients were SARS-CoV-2 seropositive at baseline. The 56-69-year group was small, and its depth increase did not reach significance, likely because of low power. Because no day 14 peak-response samples were available, the repertoires could be characterized only after the peak T cell response. Reportedly, almost half of the unique spike-specific TCRs recognized epitopes lying outside the regions that are mutated in the B.1.351 and B.1.1.7 variants.

Unmatched junction bases come to 8, with V trimmed by 5 bases and J by 5 bases. From the cysteine up to the phenylalanine, the CDR3 has a length of 15 residues. Kept here is only the CDR3 DNA, which spans 45 bases and is read in frame from base 1. CDR1 is given as MNHEY and CDR2 as SMNVEV, both from the germline V gene (reference sequence). This clonotype was sampled from an adult in good health. This chain joins TRBV27 to TRBJ2-3; TRBD2 matches 9 bases in the middle. This specimen was peripheral blood, taken on day 0 of AZD1222 vaccination. CDR3 region: CASSPLAGRKDTQYF. The DNA sequence is TGTGCCAGCAGTCCACTAGCGGGCAGGAAAGATACGCAGTATTTT.